The rows below give T cell receptor beta chains drawn from one sample of a study of shared clonotypes between healthy human individuals. Method: immunoSEQ multiplex PCR; TCRdb's copy keeps in-frame clones and lacks some. The sample shows roughly 2.2 million clones, over 90% of them seen only once. Specimen: naive CD4+ T cells from PBMCs. These receptor sequences come from a man aged 18 to 35 in good health. Some clones in this sample may be carry-over from other donors' samples. The CDR3 runs from the conserved cysteine through the conserved F or W. The D gene is left open where the match is weak. Some rows have no size entry. The others give once, few or many, or a class for an expanded clone.

CDR3 DNA	CDR3 protein	clone size	D gene	V gene	J gene
TGTGCCAGCAGCCTTGGACAGACGCCAGGGCGGGGCACCGGGGAGCTGTTTTTT	CASSLGQTPGRGTGELFF	-	-	TRBV7-2	TRBJ2-2
TGTGCCAGCAGCTTATCGGGGGTTCACTACGAGCAGTACTTC	CASSLSGVHYEQYF	-	-	TRBV7-6	TRBJ2-7
TGTGCCAGCAGTTCGGGGTTGGGTGAGCAGTACTTC	CASSSGLGEQYF	-	-	TRBV28	TRBJ2-7
TGTGCCATCAGTGAGGGATCCGGGCGCGGCTACGAGCAGTACTTC	CAISEGSGRGYEQYF	-	-	TRBV10-3	TRBJ2-7
TGTGCCAGCAGCCGCGGGACCTCTACCTACGAGCAGTACTTC	CASSRGTSTYEQYF	-	-	TRBV5-6	TRBJ2-7
TGTGCCAGCAGCCCGAGGTACAGGGACAATGAGCAGTTCTTC	CASSPRYRDNEQFF	-	-	TRBV7-9	TRBJ2-1
TGTGCCAGTAGTACCACCCCGAGGGAGCAGTTCTTC	CASSTTPREQFF	-	-	TRBV19	TRBJ2-1
TGTGCCAGCAGTTCACCCCTGGCGGGGACTAGCGGGAGTGGGCTGGACACCGGGGAGCTGTTTTTT	CASSSPLAGTSGSGLDTGELFF	-	TRBD2	TRBV13	TRBJ2-2
TGTGCCAGCTCACCACTTGCTGGGAACACTGAAGCTTTCTTT	CASSPLAGNTEAFF	-	-	TRBV18	TRBJ1-1
TGTGCCAGCAGTTCTCCTATTGGAAGCACAGATACGCAGTATTTT	CASSSPIGSTDTQYF	-	-	TRBV6-6	TRBJ2-3
TGTGCCAGCAGCATAAACAATGAGCAGTTCTTC	CASSINNEQFF	-	-	TRBV9	TRBJ2-1
TGTGCCAGCAGTTTCGAGCCTCCCGTTTTTGGGGGGAAACTGTTTTTT	CASSFEPPVFGGKLFF	-	-	TRBV27	TRBJ1-4
TGTGCCAGCTCACCTTCCCTTATGGGAGAGACCCAGTACTTC	CASSPSLMGETQYF	-	-	TRBV18	TRBJ2-5
TGTGCCAGCAGCCAGGGCGGCAGGGATAGCAATCAGCCCCAGCATTTT	CASSQGGRDSNQPQHF	-	-	TRBV5-4	TRBJ1-5
TGTGCCAGCAGCGGACGTAGTTTCTATGGCTACACCTTC	CASSGRSFYGYTF	-	-	TRBV9	TRBJ1-2
TGTGCCAGTAGTATAGGGGGAAGGAGGAGCACTGAAGCTTTCTTT	CASSIGGRRSTEAFF	-	-	TRBV19	TRBJ1-1
TGTGCCAGCAGCCCTGGGACTAGCGGGAGAGGGAAAAACATTCAGTACTTC	CASSPGTSGRGKNIQYF	-	TRBD2	TRBV9	TRBJ2-4
TGTGCCAGCAGCTTTGGCGTCCGGGGGGAAAACACTGAAGCTTTCTTT	CASSFGVRGENTEAFF	-	-	TRBV5-5	TRBJ1-1
TGTGCCAGCAGTTTTATAGGGCCGGGTTGGTACGAGCAGTACTTC	CASSFIGPGWYEQYF	-	-	TRBV27	TRBJ2-7
TGCGCCAGCAGCCAAGCGGTCAGCGGGAGGCCATACGAGCAGTACTTC	CASSQAVSGRPYEQYF	-	TRBD2	TRBV4-1	TRBJ2-7
TGTGCCAGCAGCCCCGGACCCTTTGAAGAGACCCAGTACTTC	CASSPGPFEETQYF	once	-	TRBV9	TRBJ2-5
TGTGCCTGGAGTGTACGTGGGGCAGGGCGTACGGGAAACACCATATATTTT	CAWSVRGAGRTGNTIYF	-	-	TRBV30	TRBJ1-3